This T cell receptor (beta chain) is drawn from a study of blood T cells in healthy people across ages. Study-wide results and limits: Estimated diversity that came from one million T cells was considered an underestimate.

For this clonotype: Its target is unknown.

Together with a sample-barcoded 5' primer, a J-beta primer mix was included in a second PCR lasting roughly 6 to 12 cycles. Every cDNA was tagged by a template-switch adaptor with 12 random nucleotides. Using its own MiXCR run on the 5' RACE reads, TCRdb lists one record per CDR3 protein. In the table there are over 1,500,000 distinct CDR3 sequences, approximately 39% of which are singletons. This clonotype was obtained from a human donor in good health. Sequencing was carried out using blood.

CDR3 nucleotides: TGTGCCAGCAGTCCGCGCTGGGGGGCAGACTATGGCTACACCTTC. Its protein product is CASSPRWGADYGYTF. V usage is TRBV6-6 and J usage is TRBJ1-2, with a possible D match to TRBD1 (6 bases). V lost 5 bases and J lost 3, with 16 bases in between. CDR1 and CDR2 from the germline V gene are MNHNY and SVGAGI (reference sequence). This CDR3 region has 15 residues.